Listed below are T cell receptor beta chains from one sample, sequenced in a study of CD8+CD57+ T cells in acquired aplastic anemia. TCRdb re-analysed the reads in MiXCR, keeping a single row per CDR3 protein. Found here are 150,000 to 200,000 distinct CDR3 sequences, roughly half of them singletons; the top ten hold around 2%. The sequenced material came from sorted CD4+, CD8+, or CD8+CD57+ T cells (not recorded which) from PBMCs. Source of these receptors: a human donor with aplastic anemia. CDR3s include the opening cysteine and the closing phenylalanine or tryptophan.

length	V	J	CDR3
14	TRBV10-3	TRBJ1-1	CAISGRPPNTEAFF
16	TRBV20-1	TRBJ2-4	CSARPGTSGRADIQYF
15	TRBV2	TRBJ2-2	CASSSTGTSTGELFF
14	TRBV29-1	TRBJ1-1	CSVQEGTANTEAFF
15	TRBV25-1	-	CTSRPVGSFPDTQHF
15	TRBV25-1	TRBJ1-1	CASSERTGLNTEAFF
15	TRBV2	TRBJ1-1	CASSPPVVRYTEAFF
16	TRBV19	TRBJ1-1	CASSGGWAGRATEAFF
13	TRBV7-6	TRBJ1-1	CASSILENTEAFF
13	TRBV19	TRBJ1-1	CASSSQGRTEAFF
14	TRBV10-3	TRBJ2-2	CATTNSLVPGELFF
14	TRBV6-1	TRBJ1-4	CASSRNKEGEKLFF
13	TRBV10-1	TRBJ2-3	CASSKADTDTQYF
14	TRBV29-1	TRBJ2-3	CSVEDGKSTDTQYF
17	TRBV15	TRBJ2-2	CATSSTTSGINTGELFF
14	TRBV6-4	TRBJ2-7	CASSSLRTSHEQYF
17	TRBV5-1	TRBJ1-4	CASSQDEGYPGSEKLFF
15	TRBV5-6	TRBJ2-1	CASSLILAGGWEQFF
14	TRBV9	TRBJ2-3	CASTPSGGADTQYF
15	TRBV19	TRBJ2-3	CASTRDRGRADTQYF
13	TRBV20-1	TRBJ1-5	CSARDQPIQPQHF
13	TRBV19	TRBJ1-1	CASSIDGVTEALF
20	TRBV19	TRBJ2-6	CASNGIKSVALLSGANVLTF
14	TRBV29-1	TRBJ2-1	CSAYRGRSYNEQFF
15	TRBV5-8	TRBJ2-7	CASSLDSGGSYEQYF
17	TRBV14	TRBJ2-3	CASSQDRDRGRTDTQYF
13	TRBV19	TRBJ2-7	CASSITGAYEQYF
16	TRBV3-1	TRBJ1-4	CASSQDLGRPNEKLFF
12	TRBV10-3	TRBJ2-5	CATKDREETQYF
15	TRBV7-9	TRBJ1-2	CASSLGGTGSFGYTF
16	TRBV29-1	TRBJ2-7	CSVEIDRPSSSYEQYF
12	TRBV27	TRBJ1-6	CASSRSAFPSRF
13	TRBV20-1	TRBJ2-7	CSAPRAGGAEQYF
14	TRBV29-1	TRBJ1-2	CSVEDPHRSLGYTF
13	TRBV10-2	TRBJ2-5	CASSGTGKETQYF
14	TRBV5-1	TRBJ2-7	CASSLAGQGSEQYF
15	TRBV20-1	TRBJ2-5	CSARVPGTAQRTQYF
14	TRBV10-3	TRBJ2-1	CAIKGGSRENEQFF
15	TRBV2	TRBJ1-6	CASSLSQGSGSPLHF
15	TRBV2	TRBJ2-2	CASREGTGRTGELFF
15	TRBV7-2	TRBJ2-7	CASSPGGGVSYEQYF
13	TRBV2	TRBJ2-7	CASSEGPRGEQYF
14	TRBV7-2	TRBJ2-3	CASSPLRGADTQYF
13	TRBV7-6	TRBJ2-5	CASRSTVQRTCGF
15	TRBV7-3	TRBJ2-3	CASSFEATVSDTQYF
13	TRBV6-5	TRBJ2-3	CASSWGGSDTQYF
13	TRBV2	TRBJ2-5	CASSVGQKETQYF